These 11 T cell receptor beta chains originate from one sample sequenced in a study of T cells in Graves' hyperthyroidism and ophthalmopathy. The investigators amplified TCR beta CDR3 regions from RNA transcripts. An initial round of RT-PCR targeting the TCR CDR3 relied on the HTBI primer set. A single record per CDR3 protein comes from TCRdb applying MiXCR to the multiplex PCR reads. The sample consists of 640,000 or so distinct CDR3 sequences, approximately 15% of them appearing once. Sequenced input: blood. The receptors shown here come from a woman between 18 and 29 years old with Graves' ophthalmopathy.

This clonotype was observed a few times. The chain combines TRBV12-3 or TRBV12-4 with TRBJ2-3, with 11 nucleotides matching TRBD2. Unmatched junction bases numbered 17, after V lost 5 bases and J lost 4 bases. This CDR3 is 19 amino acids long. This CDR3 is CASSRYFLAGGPSADTQYF. The CDR3 region has the DNA TGTGCCAGCAGTCGCTATTTTTTAGCGGGAGGGCCCTCGGCAGATACGCAGTATTTT.

This clonotype showed up many times. The chain recombines TRBV28 with TRBJ1-1, with D unclear. CDR3 length equals 11 residues. V shed 5 bases and J shed 10 bases, with 11 bases lying between them. CDR1 is MDHEN and CDR2 is SYDVKM in the germline V gene. The CDR3 bases are TGTGCCAGCAGTATACACCAGACAGCTTTCTTT. Its translation is CASSIHQTAFF.

Remarks on this clonotype: A much larger clone lies a single base off, so this may be a read error. Lacking the conserved final phenylalanine or tryptophan, this CDR3 likely reflects a read error. This sequence joins TRBV27 and TRBJ1-2; D is perhaps TRBD1 (5 bases). V lost 8 bases and J 6 bases, leaving 16 bases between the germline ends. Germline CDR1 and CDR2: MNHEY and SMNVEV (reference sequence). CDR3 length: 13 amino acids. This CDR3 reads CASAPGTANGYTL. For the CDR3, the DNA is TGTGCCAGCGCCCCCGGGACGGCGAATGGCTACACCCTC.

The table lists this clonotype with a few counts. This chain uses TRBV27 with TRBJ2-2; TRBD1 matches 7 bases. The germline V gene has CDR1 MNHEY and CDR2 SMNVEV (reference sequence). V lost 10 bases, J lost 5 bases, and 13 bases stayed unmatched. The CDR3 is 15 residues long. DNA for the CDR3: TGTGCCACCAAACAAGACAGGGCATCGACCGGGGAGCTGTTTTTT. Its translation is CATKQDRASTGELFF.

This clonotype has more than one count but fewer than ten. The rearrangement joins TRBV11-2 to TRBJ1-2, with D perhaps matching TRBD1 (6 bases). The CDR3 totals 16 residues. Deletions cut 1 base from V and 6 bases from J, with 18 bases between. Germline assignment: CDR1 SGHAT and CDR2 FQNNGV. CDR3 DNA sequence: TGTGCCAGCAGCTTAGGTCCTGGGGGCGAGGGTGATGGCTACACCTTC. This sequence encodes CASSLGPGGEGDGYTF. Supplemented by reference TRBV11-2 and TRBJ1-2, the full variable domain reads EAGVAQSPRYKIIEKRQSVAFWCNPISGHATLYWYQQILGQGPKLLIQFQNNGVVDDSQLPKDRFSAERLKGVDSTLKIQPAKLEDSAVYLCASSLGPGGEGDGYTFGSGTRLTVV.

V usage is TRBV20-1 and J usage is TRBJ2-7; D unresolved. CDR3 length equals 16 residues. Trimming shortened V by 0 bases and J by 4 bases, and 19 bases separated the two germline ends. CDR1 and CDR2 from the germline V gene are DFQATT and SNEGSKA (reference sequence). The CDR3: CSARDLRRKTEYEQYF. DNA of the CDR3: TGCAGTGCTAGAGATCTCCGACGGAAGACTGAGTACGAGCAGTACTTC.

Many counts were recorded for this clonotype. The chain has TRBV6-5 and TRBJ2-7; no definite D call. CDR1 MNHEY and CDR2 SVGAGI come from the germline V gene. V lost 0 bases, J lost 6 bases, and 9 bases lay in between. This CDR3 contains 13 residues. The CDR3 coding sequence is TGTGCCAGCAGTTACTCGACGAGTGCCGAGCAGTACTTC. Amino acid sequence: CASSYSTSAEQYF.

There are many counts of this clonotype. The CDR3 region has the DNA TGTGCCAGCAGCTACGGGTGGAATGAGCAGTTCTTC. Protein product: CASSYGWNEQFF. The rearrangement uses TRBV12-3 or TRBV12-4 and TRBJ2-1; D unclear. This CDR3 region has 12 residues. Trimming stripped 6 bases from V and 7 bases from J, with 10 bases between.

This sequence joins TRBV13 and TRBJ2-7, with 14 bases identical to TRBD2. J lost 6 bases, V lost 0 bases, and 10 bases had no gene match. The germline V gene encodes CDR1 PRHDT and CDR2 FYEKMQ (reference sequence). This CDR3 is built from 18 residues. The CDR3 spells CASSLGASGLAGVTEQYF. The CDR3 bases are TGTGCCAGCAGCTTAGGGGCCTCGGGACTAGCGGGAGTCACCGAGCAGTACTTC.

Ten or more counts support this clonotype. The chain links TRBV27 to TRBJ2-1; D remains ambiguous. The germline gives CDR1 MNHEY, CDR2 SMNVEV (reference sequence). The V and J ends lost 8 bases and 0 bases respectively, with 11 bases between them. This CDR3 is 14 amino acids long. The CDR3 reads CASALRSSYNEQFF. DNA for the CDR3: TGTGCCAGCGCCCTAAGGAGCTCCTACAATGAGCAGTTCTTC.

This clonotype was picked up many times. The V call is TRBV20-1, the J call TRBJ2-1; 12 nucleotides match TRBD2. The CDR3 runs 15 residues. CDR1 and CDR2 (germline): DFQATT, SNEGSKA (reference sequence). V shed 0 bases and J 7 bases; nucleotides not matched to a gene: 4. The CDR3 reads CSAREGLAGFNEQFF. The DNA of the CDR3 is TGCAGTGCTAGAGAGGGACTAGCGGGCTTTAATGAGCAGTTCTTC.